Below are 19 T cell receptor beta chains sequenced from a single sample in a study of cytomegalovirus exposure and HLA in healthy donors (dated by TCRdb to 2016 to 2017). The library was obtained by the immunoSEQ multiplex PCR assay. The immuneACCESS repertoire file appears here via TCRdb, limited to in-frame rearrangements. These files lack a portion of the clones; in checked studies, under half of the deficit traces to unresolved V genes, and the cause of the others is not known. Here the sample has about 88,000 clones; approximately 81% occur a single time. The leading ten clones occupy roughly an eighth of the sample. The specimen sequenced was PBMCs. The source of these receptors is a woman in her late teens or twenties in good health and CMV-seropositive.

The rearrangement links TRBV7-8 to TRBJ1-1; TRBD1 is a possible D gene (5 bases). The length of the CDR3 is 14 residues. Per the germline V gene, CDR1 is SGHVS and CDR2 is FQNEAQ. V lost 3 bases, J lost 4 bases, and 12 bases lay in between. CDR3 bases: TGTGCCAGCAGCTTGGTTGTCGGGGGCACTGAAGCTTTCTTT. Protein sequence: CASSLVVGGTEAFF. Supplemented by reference TRBV7-8 and TRBJ1-1, the full variable domain reads GAGVSQSPRYKVAKRGQDVALRCDPISGHVSLFWYQQALGQGPEFLTYFQNEAQLDKSGLPSDRFFAERPEGSVSTLKIQRTQQEDSAVYLCASSLVVGGTEAFFGQGTRLTVV.

This clone was counted only a few times. This chain uses TRBV5-1 with TRBJ1-1, with 9 bases matching TRBD1. CDR3 size: 13 residues. The germline gives CDR1 SGHRS, CDR2 YFSETQ. The ends lost 4 bases at V and 4 bases at J; junction bases unmatched: 2. CDR3 residues: CASSMTGGTEAFF. The CDR3 DNA follows: TGCGCCAGCAGCATGACAGGGGGCACTGAAGCTTTCTTT.

The chain is built from TRBV5-8 and TRBJ1-4; TRBD1 matches at 9 bases. V lost 4 bases and J lost 8; bases outside the gene matches: 15. CDR1 is SGHTS and CDR2 is YDEGEE in the germline V gene. This CDR3 spans 17 amino acids. The DNA of the CDR3 is TGTGCCAGCAGCCCAAGATTTCGGGGACAGGGTGGCGAAAAACTGTTTTTT. As protein: CASSPRFRGQGGEKLFF.

The chain couples TRBV6-6 to TRBJ2-1; 9 bases match TRBD1. Germline lookup yields CDR1 MNHNY and CDR2 SVGAGI (reference sequence). The V segment lost 0 bases and the J segment 3 bases; nucleotides outside the gene matches: 0. CDR3 length equals 15 residues. CDR3 coding DNA: TGTGCCAGCAGTTACTCGACAGGGGGCTACAATGAGCAGTTCTTC. It is translated as CASSYSTGGYNEQFF.

This chain uses TRBV9 with TRBJ2-1; TRBD2 agrees at 9 bases. The CDR3 consists of 16 residues. Germline V gene data show CDR1 as SGDLS and CDR2 as YYNGEE. The V gene end was trimmed by 0 bases and the J gene end by 6 bases; junction bases not matched to a gene: 7. The CDR3 DNA follows: TGTGCCAGCAGCGTAGATGGGGCGGGGGGGCCCAATGAGCAGTTCTTC. Protein product: CASSVDGAGGPNEQFF.

The genes are TRBV18 and TRBJ1-2, with D hard to call. V lost 2 bases and J 1 base, leaving 14 bases between the germline ends. Germline V gene lookup returns CDR1 KGHSH and CDR2 LQKENI. The CDR3 sequence is 16 residues long. The CDR3 nucleotides read TGTGCCAGCTCACCAATAGACTGGAGCATTAACTATGGCTACACCTTC. Translated, it gives CASSPIDWSINYGYTF.

J is TRBJ1-1 and V is TRBV5-8, with D unresolved. In germline, CDR1 is SGHTS, CDR2 YDEGEE. The CDR3 is 14 residues long. V was shortened by 5 bases and J by 6 bases, with 17 bases between the two germline ends. CDR3 DNA: TGTGCCAGCAGACGGACTAGAGAGGCGGCTGAAGCTTTCTTT. Translating it yields CASRRTREAAEAFF.

The V and J genes are TRBV5-1 and TRBJ2-2; the match to TRBD1 covers 7 bases. The CDR3 runs to 14 residues. V shed 4 bases, J shed 2 bases, and the junction held 2 bases outside the gene matches. The germline V gene encodes CDR1 SGHRS and CDR2 YFSETQ. The CDR3 loop reads CASSRDSNTGELFF. In DNA, the CDR3 is TGCGCCAGCAGCCGGGACAGCAACACCGGGGAGCTGTTTTTT.

The chain uses TRBV10-3 and TRBJ2-5; 7 nucleotides agree with TRBD2. J lost 4 bases, V lost 7 bases, and 9 bases had no gene match. The CDR3 covers 14 residues. Per germline, CDR1 ENHRY and CDR2 SYGVKD. Written as DNA, the CDR3 is TGTGCCATCAAAGAAGGCGGGGAGGGAGAGACCCAGTACTTC. Protein: CAIKEGGEGETQYF.

V is TRBV28 and J is TRBJ2-7, with D perhaps TRBD2 (6 bases). Per germline, CDR1 MDHEN and CDR2 SYDVKM. The CDR3 is 13 residues long. V was shortened by 7 bases and J by 7 bases, with 17 bases between the two germline ends. The CDR3 DNA follows: TGTGCCAGCACGGGGGTTAACGCGGGGGAGCAGTACTTC. Protein sequence: CASTGVNAGEQYF.

The chain joins TRBV18 to TRBJ2-2, with a weak D call TRBD2 (7 bases). This CDR3 has 14 amino acids. Trimming took off 8 bases at V and 4 bases at J, with 14 bases between the two ends. Germline CDR1 and CDR2: KGHSH and LQKENI. Here the CDR3 reads CASPKGGGTGELFF. The DNA for the CDR3 is TGTGCCAGCCCCAAAGGGGGGGGCACCGGGGAGCTGTTTTTT.

The rearrangement links TRBV27 to TRBJ2-3; D ambiguous. CDR3 size: 15 residues. From germline, CDR1 is MNHEY and CDR2 SMNVEV (reference sequence). V lost 7 bases to trimming and J lost 5 bases, with 19 bases between them. CDR3 sequence: CASTFPPPRRDTQYF. DNA for the CDR3: TGTGCCAGCACATTCCCCCCCCCGCGGAGAGATACGCAGTATTTT.

This chain links TRBV9 with TRBJ1-1, with 11 bases matching TRBD1. The CDR3 has 16 amino acids. V gave up 0 bases and J gave up 5 bases; unmatched junction bases: 6. The germline gives CDR1 SGDLS, CDR2 YYNGEE. The CDR3 bases are TGTGCCAGCAGCGTAGAGACAGGGGACAGGGGGACTGAAGCTTTCTTT. This codes for CASSVETGDRGTEAFF.

V is TRBV28 and J is TRBJ2-7; 11 nucleotides match TRBD1. The CDR3 covers 16 residues. Unmatched junction bases numbered 7, after V lost 5 bases and J lost 1 base. CDR1 is MDHEN and CDR2 is SYDVKM in the germline V gene. The CDR3 here is CASSSPGTGGSYEQYF. In DNA form, the CDR3 reads TGTGCCAGCAGTAGCCCCGGGACAGGGGGATCCTACGAGCAGTACTTC.

CDR3: CASSLSPRGLTDTQYF. The CDR3 coding sequence is TGTGCCAGCAGCTTAAGCCCACGAGGTCTGACAGATACGCAGTATTTT. The chain links TRBV7-3 to TRBJ2-3; unclear D gene. The ends were cut back, 1 base at V and 3 bases at J, with 14 bases in the middle. Germline-derived CDR1 and CDR2 are SGHTA and FQGTGA. This CDR3 is built from 16 residues.

This chain uses TRBV5-1 with TRBJ2-1, with D possibly being TRBD1 (6 bases). Germline CDR1 SGHRS, CDR2 YFSETQ. The germline V and J ends were trimmed by 4 bases and 6 bases, with 14 bases remaining between them. This CDR3 region has 14 residues. The CDR3 coding sequence is TGCGCCAGCAGCCTTTTCTTCAGGGGCAATGAGCAGTTCTTC. As protein: CASSLFFRGNEQFF. Supplemented by reference TRBV5-1 and TRBJ2-1, the full variable domain reads KAGVTQTPRYLIKTRGQQVTLSCSPISGHRSVSWYQQTPGQGLQFLFEYFSETQRNKGNFPGRFSGRQFSNSRSEMNVSTLELGDSALYLCASSLFFRGNEQFFGPGTRLTVL.

The chain is built from TRBV4-1 and TRBJ1-6, with D unclear. CDR3 length: 15 amino acids. Germline assignment: CDR1 MGHRA and CDR2 YSYEKL. With 1 base removed from V and 0 bases from J, the gap between germline ends came to 4 bases. CDR3 amino acids: CASSQGSSYNSPLHF. The CDR3 DNA reads TGCGCCAGCAGCCAAGGGAGCTCCTATAATTCACCCCTCCACTTT.

CDR3 sequence reads: CASSSGGRTSGEFPDTQYF. Written as DNA, the CDR3 is TGTGCCAGCAGTTCCGGGGGTCGGACTAGCGGGGAGTTCCCAGATACGCAGTATTTT. This rearrangement joins TRBV28 to TRBJ2-3, with TRBD2 matching 12 bases. The V segment lost 4 bases and the J segment 4 bases; nucleotides outside the gene matches: 15. This CDR3 is built from 19 residues. Germline CDR1 MDHEN, CDR2 SYDVKM. Supplemented by reference TRBV28 and TRBJ2-3, the full variable domain reads DVKVTQSSRYLVKRTGEKVFLECVQDMDHENMFWYRQDPGLGLRLIYFSYDVKMKEKGDIPEGYSVSREKKERFSLILESASTNQTSMYLCASSSGGRTSGEFPDTQYFGPGTRLTVL.

The genes are TRBV7-9 and TRBJ2-1; 8 bases are a match to TRBD2. This CDR3 has 13 residues. The germline gives CDR1 SEHNR, CDR2 FQNEAQ (reference sequence). V lost 5 bases to trimming and J lost 7 bases; unmatched junction nucleotides: 4. CDR3 DNA sequence: TGTGCCAGCAGCCCCCCGGGGGGGAATGAGCAGTTCTTC. Translation gives CASSPPGGNEQFF.